These 21 T cell receptor beta chains originate from one sample sequenced in a study of control samples from healthy donors and cancer patients. TCRdb's copy holds only in-frame clones and misses some; the assay was immunoSEQ multiplex PCR. Of around 120,000 clones listed, about 87% are singletons. Sample: blood. All receptors come from a man aged 35-49 years in good health.

Only one count was recorded for this clone. The chain has TRBV19 and TRBJ1-2; D gene unclear. Germline V CDR1 and CDR2: LNHDA, SQIVND (reference sequence). The CDR3 runs 14 residues. V dropped 8 bases and J dropped 0 bases, with 13 bases sitting between them. CDR3 region: CASPAGGPNYGYTF. The CDR3 DNA is TGTGCCAGTCCTGCGGGTGGACCTAACTATGGCTACACCTTC. Together with reference TRBV19 and TRBJ1-2, the CDR3 gives the full variable domain: DGGITQSPKYLFRKEGQNVTLSCEQNLNHDAMYWYRQDPGQGLRLIYYSQIVNDFQKGDIAEGYSVSREKKESFPLTVTSAQKNPTAFYLCASPAGGPNYGYTFGSGTRLTVV.

V gene TRBV6-6 combines with J gene TRBJ2-2, with 13 positions matching TRBD2. Trimming removed 5 bases from V and 1 base from J; junction bases left unmatched: 1. Germline CDR1 reads MNHNY; CDR2 reads SVGAGI (reference sequence). CDR3 length equals 16 residues. CDR3 DNA sequence: TGTGCCAGCAGTAGACTAGCGGGGGGGAACACCGGGGAGCTGTTTTTT. Its translation: CASSRLAGGNTGELFF.

The chain couples TRBV7-9 to TRBJ1-6; D may be TRBD1 (6 bases). This CDR3 contains 16 residues. Germline assignment: CDR1 SEHNR and CDR2 FQNEAQ (reference sequence). Trimming pared 4 bases from V and 7 bases from J, leaving 17 bases between. Here the CDR3 reads CASSSKGGQNNSPLHF. CDR3 sequence (DNA): TGTGCCAGCAGCTCAAAAGGGGGGCAGAACAATTCACCCCTCCACTTT.

This chain connects TRBV9 to TRBJ2-1; weak D call: TRBD1 (6 bases). CDR3 size: 15 residues. The V and J ends lost 4 bases and 4 bases respectively, with 15 bases between them. Per germline, CDR1 SGDLS and CDR2 YYNGEE. The CDR3 DNA reads as TGTGCCAGCAGCCTCACAGACAGGACGTACAATGAGCAGTTCTTC. Residues: CASSLTDRTYNEQFF.

V usage is TRBV15 and J usage is TRBJ1-6; D not certain. The V end was cut by 5 bases, the J end by 0 bases, with 11 bases between. In germline, CDR1 is LNHNV, CDR2 YYDKDF (reference sequence). CDR3 size: 16 residues. As DNA, the CDR3 is TGTGCCACCAGCTCCCGTAGGAACTCCTATAATTCACCCCTCCACTTT. This translates into CATSSRRNSYNSPLHF.

This chain connects TRBV9 to TRBJ2-2; D may correspond to TRBD1 or TRBD2 (5 bases each). Per germline, CDR1 SGDLS and CDR2 YYNGEE. Trimming pared 1 base from V and 0 bases from J, leaving 10 bases between. This CDR3 has 16 amino acids. As DNA, the CDR3 is TGTGCCAGCAGCGTATCCGGGGCCTCGAACACCGGGGAGCTGTTTTTT. Translated: CASSVSGASNTGELFF.

Sample share makes this clone medium-sized. This sequence joins TRBV30 and TRBJ1-5; TRBD1 aligns across 7 bases. Trimming took 3 bases from V and 3 from J; bases not matched to a gene: 5. Germline CDR1 reads GTSNPN; CDR2 reads SVGIG (reference sequence). This CDR3 has 14 residues. The CDR3 is CAWSSGQFNQPQHF. CDR3 nucleotide sequence: TGTGCCTGGAGCTCGGGACAGTTCAATCAGCCCCAGCATTTT.

The chain has TRBV7-3 and TRBJ2-3, with 7 bases aligning to TRBD1. V lost 3 bases and J lost 1; bases outside the gene matches: 1. In germline, CDR1 is SGHTA, CDR2 FQGTGA. This CDR3 is 14 amino acids long. DNA of the CDR3: TGTGCCAGCAGCTTCACAGGGGGCACAGATACGCAGTATTTT. Protein sequence: CASSFTGGTDTQYF.

The chain carries TRBV24-1 and TRBJ1-1; D call uncertain. Trimming took 4 bases from V and 1 from J, leaving 9 bases between them. The CDR3 is made up of 14 amino acids. Germline CDR1 is KGHDR and CDR2 is SFDVKD. CDR3 bases: TGTGCCACCAGTGACCCGAGGGAGAACACTGAAGCTTTCTTT. Its protein is CATSDPRENTEAFF.

J is TRBJ2-2 and V is TRBV3-1 (or the pseudogene TRBV3-2); TRBD2 matches at 11 bases. V lost 6 bases to trimming and J lost 3 bases; unmatched junction nucleotides: 6. Germline values: CDR1 LGHDT, CDR2 YNNKEL (reference sequence). This CDR3 has 16 residues. In DNA, the CDR3 is TGTGCCAGCAGTAAAAGACTAGCGGGGTACACCGGGGAGCTGTTTTTT. Translation gives CASSKRLAGYTGELFF.

The rearrangement joins TRBV24-1 to TRBJ1-2, with TRBD1 matching 9 bases. With 3 bases clipped from V and 7 bases from J, the junction kept 2 bases outside the gene matches. The CDR3 runs to 13 residues. The germline V gene encodes CDR1 KGHDR and CDR2 SFDVKD. This CDR3 reads CATSDLTGGGYTF. In nucleotides, the CDR3 is TGTGCCACCAGTGATCTGACAGGGGGTGGCTACACCTTC.

V is TRBV5-1 and J is TRBJ2-2; D is undetermined. The CDR3 sequence is 14 residues long. The germline V and J ends were trimmed by 3 bases and 0 bases, with 6 bases remaining between them. Germline V gene data show CDR1 as SGHRS and CDR2 as YFSETQ. CDR3 protein: CASSSGANTGELFF. The CDR3 nucleotides read TGCGCCAGCAGCTCCGGAGCGAACACCGGGGAGCTGTTTTTT.

The V gene is TRBV6-4, the J gene TRBJ1-6; D is undetermined. Germline CDR1 MRHNA, CDR2 SNTAGT. V lost 3 bases, J lost 6 bases, and 6 bases lay in between. The length of the CDR3 is 13 residues. CDR3 DNA sequence: TGTGCCAGCAGTGAGGTGGTTAATTCACCCCTCCACTTT. Translated: CASSEVVNSPLHF.

This rearrangement joins TRBV12-5 to TRBJ2-7; D unclear. The CDR3 runs to 11 residues. V dropped 6 bases and J dropped 6 bases, with 9 bases sitting between them. The germline gives CDR1 LGHNT, CDR2 FRNRAP. CDR3 sequence (DNA): TGTGCTAGTGGCAAAAATAGCGAGCAGTACTTC. Encoded protein: CASGKNSEQYF.

The chain recombines TRBV12-3 or TRBV12-4 with TRBJ1-2; D remains unclear. This CDR3 spans 13 amino acids. Trimming pared 3 bases from V and 2 bases from J, leaving 7 bases between. CDR3 coding DNA: TGTGCCAGCAGTTTTCGGCAGAACTATGGCTACACCTTC. Its protein is CASSFRQNYGYTF.

This clone showed up just once. The chain has TRBV7-9 and TRBJ1-4; D is uncertain. This CDR3 is 14 amino acids long. V was cut by 5 bases and J by 6 bases, with 13 bases left in between. CDR1 SEHNR and CDR2 FQNEAQ come from the germline V gene (reference sequence). The CDR3 DNA reads TGTGCCAGCAGCACCCGAGGGTCAGATGAAAAACTGTTTTTT. Translation gives CASSTRGSDEKLFF.

The V call is TRBV29-1, the J call TRBJ1-2, with a tentative D call TRBD1 (5 bases). The CDR3 sequence is 12 residues long. Trimming stripped 3 bases from V and 6 bases from J, with 11 bases between. The germline V gene has CDR1 SQVTM and CDR2 ANQGSEA. In nucleotides, the CDR3 is TGCAGCGTTGAGCAGGGATCGAATGGCTACACCTTC. This gives the protein CSVEQGSNGYTF.

V and J are TRBV18 and TRBJ1-3, with 9 bases that match TRBD1. Germline trimming cut 3 bases from V and 2 bases from J; bases unmatched to any gene: 2. Germline CDR1 is KGHSH and CDR2 is LQKENI. The CDR3 is made up of 15 amino acids. The DNA for the CDR3 is TGTGCCAGCTCACCTGGGACAGGGCCTGGAAACACCATATATTTT. It yields the protein CASSPGTGPGNTIYF.

This chain connects TRBV7-9 to TRBJ1-2; D might be TRBD1 (5 bases). The V end lost 5 bases, the J end lost 7 bases, and 17 bases lay between the germline ends. The germline V gene encodes CDR1 SEHNR and CDR2 FQNEAQ (reference sequence). This CDR3 region has 14 residues. The CDR3 loop is CASSRDAQGGGYTF. CDR3 nucleotide sequence: TGTGCCAGCAGCCGCGACGCGCAGGGAGGTGGCTACACCTTC.

The V and J genes are TRBV11-2 and TRBJ2-3; 7 bases match TRBD2. Germline V lookup: CDR1 SGHAT, CDR2 FQNNGV. The CDR3 is made up of 13 amino acids. J gave up 9 bases and V 5 bases, and 8 bases lay outside the gene matches. CDR3: CASSRGAGETQYF. Written as DNA, the CDR3 is TGTGCCAGCAGCCGAGGGGCGGGGGAAACGCAGTATTTT.

This chain connects TRBV9 to TRBJ2-2; a weak D match, TRBD1 (5 bases). V lost 0 bases, J lost 4 bases, and 10 bases lay in between. Germline V gene data show CDR1 as SGDLS and CDR2 as YYNGEE. The CDR3 totals 15 residues. CDR3 DNA: TGTGCCAGCAGCGTAGACACAGGAGTCACCGGGGAGCTGTTTTTT. Its protein product is CASSVDTGVTGELFF.